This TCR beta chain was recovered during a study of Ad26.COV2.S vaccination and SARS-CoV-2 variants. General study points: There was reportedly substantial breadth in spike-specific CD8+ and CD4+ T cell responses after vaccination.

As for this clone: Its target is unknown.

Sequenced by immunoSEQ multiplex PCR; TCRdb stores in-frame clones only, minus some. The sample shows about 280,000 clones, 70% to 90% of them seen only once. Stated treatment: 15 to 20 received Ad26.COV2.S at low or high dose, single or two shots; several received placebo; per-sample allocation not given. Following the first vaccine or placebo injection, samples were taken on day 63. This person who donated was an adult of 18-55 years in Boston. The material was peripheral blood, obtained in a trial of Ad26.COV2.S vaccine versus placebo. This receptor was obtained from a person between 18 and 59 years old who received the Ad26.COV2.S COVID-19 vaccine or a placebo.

CDR3 sequence: CASSVGTSGYNEQFF. The CDR3 nucleotides read TGTGCCAGCAGTGTCGGGACTAGCGGGTACAATGAGCAGTTCTTC. This sequence joins TRBV2 and TRBJ2-1, with 12 positions matching TRBD2. This CDR3 has 15 amino acids. Trimming took 4 bases from V and 4 from J; bases not matched to a gene: 2. Per germline, CDR1 SNHLY and CDR2 FYNNEI.